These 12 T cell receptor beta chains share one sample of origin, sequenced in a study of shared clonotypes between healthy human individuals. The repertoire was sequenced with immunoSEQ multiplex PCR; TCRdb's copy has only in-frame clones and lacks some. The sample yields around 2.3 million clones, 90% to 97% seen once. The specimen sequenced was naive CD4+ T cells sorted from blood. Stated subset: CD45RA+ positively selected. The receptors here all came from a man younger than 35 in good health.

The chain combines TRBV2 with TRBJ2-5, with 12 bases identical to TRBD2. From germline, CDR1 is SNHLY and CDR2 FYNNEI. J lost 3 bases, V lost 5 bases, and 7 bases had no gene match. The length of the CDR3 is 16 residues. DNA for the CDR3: TGTGCCAGCAGTCACGGACTAGCGGGAAATGAAGAGACCCAGTACTTC. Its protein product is CASSHGLAGNEETQYF. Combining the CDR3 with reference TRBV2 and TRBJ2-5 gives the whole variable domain EPEVTQTPSHQVTQMGQEVILRCVPISNHLYFYWYRQILGQKVEFLVSFYNNEISEKSEIFDDQFSVERPDGSNFTLKIRSTKLEDSAMYFCASSHGLAGNEETQYFGPGTRLLVL.

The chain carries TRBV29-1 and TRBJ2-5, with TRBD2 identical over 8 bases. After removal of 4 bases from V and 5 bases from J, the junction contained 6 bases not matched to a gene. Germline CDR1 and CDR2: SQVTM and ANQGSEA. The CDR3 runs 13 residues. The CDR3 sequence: CSVGSGSGETQYF. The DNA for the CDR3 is TGCAGCGTTGGGAGCGGGAGTGGGGAGACCCAGTACTTC.

Here the CDR3 reads CAIRGTDSYEQYF. The CDR3 DNA follows: TGTGCCATCAGGGGGACGGATTCCTACGAGCAGTACTTC. The chain is built from TRBV10-3 and TRBJ2-7; TRBD1 or TRBD2 may be the D gene (5 bases each). The CDR3 is 13 amino acids. V was pared by 6 bases and J by 1 base, with 10 bases between. Germline V gene lookup returns CDR1 ENHRY and CDR2 SYGVKD.

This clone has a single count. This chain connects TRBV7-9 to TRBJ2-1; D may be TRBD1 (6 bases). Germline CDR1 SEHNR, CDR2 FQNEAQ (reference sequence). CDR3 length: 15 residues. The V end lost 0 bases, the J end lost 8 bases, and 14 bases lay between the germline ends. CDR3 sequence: CASSLAVYGGDEQFF. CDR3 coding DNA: TGTGCCAGCAGCTTAGCGGTTTATGGGGGCGATGAGCAGTTCTTC.

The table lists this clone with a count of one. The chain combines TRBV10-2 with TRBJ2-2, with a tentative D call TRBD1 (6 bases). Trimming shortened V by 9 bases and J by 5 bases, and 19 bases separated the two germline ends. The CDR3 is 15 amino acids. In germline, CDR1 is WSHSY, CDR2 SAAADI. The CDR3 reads CARSGGQGRTGELFF. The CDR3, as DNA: TGCGCCAGAAGCGGTGGGCAGGGGCGGACCGGGGAGCTGTTTTTT.

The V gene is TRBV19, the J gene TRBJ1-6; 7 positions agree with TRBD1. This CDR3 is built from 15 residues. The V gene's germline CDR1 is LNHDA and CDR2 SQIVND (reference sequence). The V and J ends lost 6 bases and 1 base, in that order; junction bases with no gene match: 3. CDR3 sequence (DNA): TGTGCCAGTAGCTACAGGGGATCCTATAATTCACCCCTCCACTTT. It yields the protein CASSYRGSYNSPLHF.

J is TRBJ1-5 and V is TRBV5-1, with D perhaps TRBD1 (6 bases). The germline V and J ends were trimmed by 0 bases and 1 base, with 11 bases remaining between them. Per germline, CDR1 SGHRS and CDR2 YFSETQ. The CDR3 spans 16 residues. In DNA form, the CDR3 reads TGCGCCAGCAGCTTGGAGGGGGTCGGGAGCAATCAGCCCCAGCATTTT. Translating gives CASSLEGVGSNQPQHF.

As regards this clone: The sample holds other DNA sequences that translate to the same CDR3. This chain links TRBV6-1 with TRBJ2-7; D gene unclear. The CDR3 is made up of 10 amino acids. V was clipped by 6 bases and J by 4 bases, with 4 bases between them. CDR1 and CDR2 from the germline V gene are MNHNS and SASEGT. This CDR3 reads CASRNYEQYF. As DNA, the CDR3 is TGTGCCAGCAGGAATTACGAGCAGTACTTC.

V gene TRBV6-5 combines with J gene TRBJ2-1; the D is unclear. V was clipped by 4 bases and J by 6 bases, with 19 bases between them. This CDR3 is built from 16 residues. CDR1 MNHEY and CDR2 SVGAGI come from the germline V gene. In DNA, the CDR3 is TGTGCCAGCAGTTCAGGACGTCGCCTTACCCTCAATGAGCAGTTCTTC. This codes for CASSSGRRLTLNEQFF.

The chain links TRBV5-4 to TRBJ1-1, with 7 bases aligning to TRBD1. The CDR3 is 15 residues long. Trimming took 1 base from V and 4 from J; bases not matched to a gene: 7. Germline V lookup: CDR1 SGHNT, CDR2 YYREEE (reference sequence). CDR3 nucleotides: TGTGCCAGCAGCTTGAACACAGGGGATACCACTGAAGCTTTCTTT. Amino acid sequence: CASSLNTGDTTEAFF.

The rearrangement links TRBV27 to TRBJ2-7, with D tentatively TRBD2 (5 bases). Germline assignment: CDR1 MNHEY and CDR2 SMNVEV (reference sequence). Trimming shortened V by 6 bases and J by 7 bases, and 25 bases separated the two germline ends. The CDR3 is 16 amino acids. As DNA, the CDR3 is TGTGCCAGCAGGCCCCTGGACTGGGGAAGGGCGGAAGAGCAGTACTTC. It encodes CASRPLDWGRAEEQYF.

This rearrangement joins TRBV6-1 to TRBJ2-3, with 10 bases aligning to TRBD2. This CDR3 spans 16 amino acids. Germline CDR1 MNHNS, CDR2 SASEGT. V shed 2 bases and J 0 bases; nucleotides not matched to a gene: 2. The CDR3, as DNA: TGTGCCAGCAGTGAACGGACTAGCGGAAGCACAGATACGCAGTATTTT. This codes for CASSERTSGSTDTQYF.